This T cell receptor (beta chain) was captured in a study of blood T cell repertoires in COVID-19. TCRdb keeps only in-frame clones here, not all; method: immunoSEQ multiplex PCR. Among over 200,000 clones listed, 88% were seen once. V was clipped by 3 bases and J by 0 bases, with 12 bases between them. Germline assignment: CDR1 GTSNPN and CDR2 SVGIG (reference sequence). The CDR3 loop spans 15 amino acids. This TCR came from a woman aged 25-40 years with acute or convalescent COVID-19. Sequences were obtained from peripheral blood. V is TRBV30 and J is TRBJ1-5; weak D call: TRBD1 (5 bases). The CDR3 loop is CAWSQPTGSNQPQHF. Here the CDR3 DNA reads TGTGCCTGGAGCCAACCTACAGGTAGCAATCAGCCCCAGCATTTT.